This record looks at one T cell receptor (beta chain) sequence and its context. The sample originates from a study of monozygotic twins with inflammatory bowel disease. Germline assignment: CDR1 SGHRS and CDR2 YFSETQ. This CDR3 is built from 15 residues. TCRalpha and TCRbeta cDNA went through nested PCRs of roughly 15 and 9 cycles, two in total. TCRdb reprocessed the 5' RACE reads and stores each CDR3 protein as one record, lacking DNA. The table counts about 300,000 distinct CDR3 sequences; 5% to 6% lies in the top ten. This rearrangement joins TRBV5-1 to TRBJ1-5. The clonotype comes from a human donor with ulcerative colitis or Crohn's disease, or a healthy co-twin of an affected twin (not recorded which). Sequencing was done on a sample of blood. The CDR3 here is CASSPDSYSNQPQHF.